The 26 T cell receptor beta chains below were found in one sample sequenced in a study of cytomegalovirus exposure and HLA in healthy donors. Primers: 60 Vbeta forward and 13 Jbeta reverse. Profiling relied on immunoSEQ multiplex PCR, and the TCRdb table lists in-frame clones only, not all of them. Found here are some 110,000 clones, 70% to 80% of them singletons; the top ten hold roughly 0.79%. The sample comprised PBMCs. These receptors were collected from a boy aged 5-17 years in good health and CMV-seronegative.

CDR3 sequence: CASSDRVGQPQHF. CDR3 bases: TGTGCCAGCAGCGACAGGGTAGGTCAGCCCCAGCATTTT. This chain joins TRBV6-1 and TRBJ1-5; 7 positions agree with TRBD1. With V trimmed by 6 bases and J by 6 bases, 5 bases remained unmatched. CDR3 length: 13 residues. The V gene's germline CDR1 is MNHNS and CDR2 SASEGT.

V is TRBV19 and J is TRBJ2-7, with a weak D call TRBD1 (6 bases). CDR1 and CDR2 (germline): LNHDA, SQIVND (reference sequence). V lost 7 bases, J lost 5 bases, and 15 bases lay in between. This CDR3 contains 13 residues. CDR3 in DNA: TGTGCCAGTAACGGATGGACAGACAACGAGCAGTACTTC. It specifies CASNGWTDNEQYF.

The rearrangement joins TRBV28 to TRBJ1-3, with D unresolved. Deletions cut 4 bases from V and 7 bases from J, with 23 bases between. CDR3 size: 17 residues. Germline assignment: CDR1 MDHEN and CDR2 SYDVKM. As DNA, the CDR3 is TGTGCCAGCAGTTCTTTGGGTCAGACGGAGATTGGCAACACCATATATTTT. Its translation: CASSSLGQTEIGNTIYF.

The chain joins TRBV4-1 to TRBJ2-1; TRBD1 matches at 7 bases. V was clipped by 7 bases and J by 1 base; unmatched bases: 13. Germline V gene sequence: CDR1 MGHRA, CDR2 YSYEKL. CDR3 size: 17 residues. In nucleotides, the CDR3 is TGCGCCAGCAACGTAGGGGGCTACTCAAGTTCCTACAATGAGCAGTTCTTC. Protein sequence: CASNVGGYSSSYNEQFF.

V and J are TRBV6-5 and TRBJ1-2; 7 bases map to TRBD1. V shed 9 bases, J shed 4 bases, and the junction held 5 bases outside the gene matches. The germline V gene has CDR1 MNHEY and CDR2 SVGAGI. CDR3 length: 12 residues. CDR3 bases: TGTGCCAGGGCAGACAGGGTCTATGGCTACACCTTC. Its translation is CARADRVYGYTF.

The chain uses TRBV19 and TRBJ2-3, with 8 positions matching TRBD2. CDR3 length equals 14 residues. Germline V gives CDR1 LNHDA, CDR2 SQIVND (reference sequence). The V and J ends lost 6 bases and 1 base, in that order; junction bases with no gene match: 3. The CDR3, as DNA: TGTGCCAGTAGCCTAGCGGGCGGCACAGATACGCAGTATTTT. Amino acid sequence: CASSLAGGTDTQYF.

The chain uses TRBV7-9 and TRBJ1-3, with 7 nucleotides matching TRBD1. CDR1 is SEHNR, CDR2 FQNEAQ, per germline (reference sequence). CDR3 length: 16 amino acids. J was trimmed by 0 bases and V by 6 bases; bases with no gene match: 8. The CDR3 loop reads CASRTSGTDSGNTIYF. The CDR3 nucleotides are TGTGCCAGCAGGACCTCCGGGACAGACTCTGGAAACACCATATATTTT.

The chain carries TRBV7-2 and TRBJ2-7, with D tentatively TRBD2 (7 bases). Germline V CDR1 and CDR2: SGHTA, FQGNSA. Trimming took off 3 bases at V and 6 bases at J, with 15 bases between the two ends. CDR3 length: 14 residues. For the CDR3, the DNA is TGTGCCAGCAGCTTGTGGCAGGGGAGGGTCGAGCAGTACTTC. This codes for CASSLWQGRVEQYF.

V and J are TRBV28 and TRBJ1-2, with D possibly matching TRBD1 (6 bases). The germline V and J ends were trimmed by 5 bases and 4 bases, with 17 bases remaining between them. This CDR3 spans 15 amino acids. The germline gives CDR1 MDHEN, CDR2 SYDVKM. The CDR3, as DNA: TGTGCCAGCAGTAACCCCGGACAGCTTGTCTATGGCTACACCTTC. It translates to CASSNPGQLVYGYTF.

This chain connects TRBV28 to TRBJ1-2; a possible D gene is TRBD1 (6 bases). The CDR3 runs to 13 residues. The V end lost 7 bases, the J end lost 5 bases, and 14 bases lay between the germline ends. Germline loops: CDR1 MDHEN, CDR2 SYDVKM. CDR3 coding DNA: TGTGCCAGCATAGCTGGGGGCGAGTATGGCTACACCTTC. Translation: CASIAGGEYGYTF.

The V gene is TRBV5-6, the J gene TRBJ2-5; TRBD2 might be the D (6 bases). V lost 7 bases to trimming and J lost 1 base, with 17 bases between them. Germline V gives CDR1 SGHDT, CDR2 YYEEEE. The length of the CDR3 is 15 residues. CDR3 nucleotides: TGTGCCAGCTTCCGGCGGGGAACCATCCAAGAGACCCAGTACTTC. Its protein product is CASFRRGTIQETQYF.

The V gene is TRBV30, the J gene TRBJ1-1; no firm D call. Germline lookup yields CDR1 GTSNPN and CDR2 SVGIG (reference sequence). The CDR3 sequence is 13 residues long. The ends were cut back, 4 bases at V and 0 bases at J, with 9 bases in the middle. Here the CDR3 reads CAWTPGMNTEAFF. The CDR3 bases are TGTGCCTGGACCCCGGGGATGAACACTGAAGCTTTCTTT.

This sequence joins TRBV5-1 and TRBJ2-7; 10 bases are a match to TRBD2. This CDR3 is 14 amino acids long. V dropped 3 bases and J dropped 1; count of bases not matched to a gene: 1. CDR1 is SGHRS, CDR2 YFSETQ, per germline. The CDR3 region is CASSWTSGSYEQYF. The CDR3 DNA reads TGCGCCAGCAGCTGGACTAGCGGTTCCTACGAGCAGTACTTC.

This sequence joins TRBV15 and TRBJ1-5, with a possible D match to TRBD1 (6 bases). V lost 4 bases and J lost 0, with 10 bases in between. CDR3 length: 15 amino acids. Per the germline V gene, CDR1 is LNHNV and CDR2 is YYDKDF (reference sequence). The CDR3 region is CATSTAGDSNQPQHF. The CDR3 DNA reads TGTGCCACCAGCACAGCAGGGGATAGCAATCAGCCCCAGCATTTT. The full variable domain, its missing parts supplied by reference TRBV15 and TRBJ1-5, is DAMVIQNPRYQVTQFGKPVTLSCSQTLNHNVMYWYQQKSSQAPKLLFHYYDKDFNNEADTPDNFQSRRPNTSFCFLDIRSPGLGDTAMYLCATSTAGDSNQPQHFGDGTRLSIL.

The gene calls are TRBV13 and TRBJ1-5, with TRBD1 identical over 9 bases. Trimming cost V 0 bases and J 5 bases; bases outside gene matches: 8. The length of the CDR3 is 17 residues. Germline CDR1 and CDR2: PRHDT and FYEKMQ (reference sequence). The CDR3 is CASSLGPGTGRYQPQHF. CDR3 nucleotides: TGTGCCAGCAGCTTAGGCCCCGGGACAGGGAGGTATCAGCCCCAGCATTTT.

The DNA of the CDR3 is TGTGCCAGCTCACCACAGGGGGTGGACACTGAAGCTTTCTTT. This sequence encodes CASSPQGVDTEAFF. The chain couples TRBV18 to TRBJ1-1; the D gene is possibly TRBD1 (6 bases). CDR3 length: 14 residues. The germline V and J ends were trimmed by 1 base and 3 bases, with 9 bases remaining between them. The germline CDR1 and CDR2 sequences are KGHSH and LQKENI.

The chain links TRBV9 to TRBJ2-6; D is unresolved. Germline CDR1 is SGDLS and CDR2 is YYNGEE. The CDR3 has 17 amino acids. Deletions cut 2 bases from V and 0 bases from J, with 12 bases between. The CDR3, as DNA: TGTGCCAGCAGCGTTGATCCTACCTTCTCTGGGGCCAACGTCCTGACTTTC. This codes for CASSVDPTFSGANVLTF.

V gene TRBV6-5 combines with J gene TRBJ1-1; no reliable D call. There are 14 residues in the CDR3. The V gene lost 2 bases and the J gene lost 1 base, with 8 bases spanning the gap. The germline V gene encodes CDR1 MNHEY and CDR2 SVGAGI. CDR3: CASSYRSGNTEAFF. The CDR3 nucleotides read TGTGCCAGCAGTTACCGGTCGGGGAACACTGAAGCTTTCTTT.

This chain uses TRBV30 with TRBJ2-2; TRBD2 matches at 7 bases. CDR1 and CDR2 (germline): GTSNPN, SVGIG (reference sequence). J gave up 0 bases and V 5 bases, and 3 bases lay outside the gene matches. The CDR3 is made up of 14 amino acids. This chain's CDR3 is CAWGSGANTGELFF. CDR3 bases: TGTGCCTGGGGCAGCGGGGCGAACACCGGGGAGCTGTTTTTT. The entire variable domain, with the rest obtained from reference TRBV30 and TRBJ2-2, is as follows: SQTIHQWPATLVQPVGSPLSLECTVEGTSNPNLYWYRQAAGRGLQLLFYSVGIGQISSEVPQNLSASRPQDRQFILSSKKLLLSDSGFYLCAWGSGANTGELFFGEGSRLTVL.

The chain links TRBV4-2 to TRBJ2-1; TRBD1 might be the D (5 bases). The CDR3 has 14 amino acids. V dropped 2 bases and J dropped 4 bases, with 9 bases sitting between them. Per the germline V gene, CDR1 is LGHNA and CDR2 is YNFKEQ. DNA for the CDR3: TGTGCCAGCAGCCAAAGGGGTATGTACAATGAGCAGTTCTTC. It is translated as CASSQRGMYNEQFF.

The V call is TRBV7-2, the J call TRBJ1-2; 7 nucleotides agree with TRBD1. Germline V gene data show CDR1 as SGHTA and CDR2 as FQGNSA. The junction had 5 bases not matched to a gene; V was cut back by 3 bases and J by 1 base. The CDR3 has 15 residues. The CDR3 loop is CASSFGQAGNYGYTF. The CDR3 DNA reads as TGTGCCAGCAGCTTCGGACAGGCCGGTAACTATGGCTACACCTTC.

The chain's CDR3 is CASTVGTGGYNEQFF. In nucleotides, the CDR3 is TGTGCTAGTACCGTCGGGACAGGGGGGTACAATGAGCAGTTCTTC. This chain joins TRBV12-5 and TRBJ2-1; 11 bases fit TRBD1. This CDR3 has 15 residues. Trimming removed 8 bases from V and 4 bases from J; junction bases left unmatched: 7. The germline V gene encodes CDR1 LGHNT and CDR2 FRNRAP.

This sequence joins TRBV25-1 and TRBJ1-1; the D gene is possibly TRBD1 (5 bases). The germline gives CDR1 MGHDK, CDR2 SYGVNS. V dropped 7 bases and J dropped 5 bases, with 5 bases sitting between them. The CDR3 is 10 amino acids. As DNA, the CDR3 is TGTGCCAGCAAGGGGACTGAAGCTTTCTTT. Protein sequence: CASKGTEAFF.

This chain uses TRBV30 with TRBJ2-1, with 8 bases lining up with TRBD2. Trimming at V came to 4 bases and at J to 4 bases, leaving 12 bases not matched to a gene. The CDR3 consists of 16 residues. Per the germline V gene, CDR1 is GTSNPN and CDR2 is SVGIG (reference sequence). CDR3 coding DNA: TGTGCCTGGACCGTGGGGGTTAGCGGGATATACAATGAGCAGTTCTTC. Translated: CAWTVGVSGIYNEQFF.

The rearrangement joins TRBV2 to TRBJ2-3; 8 bases are shared with TRBD2. V dropped 3 bases and J dropped 2; count of bases not matched to a gene: 13. Germline V lookup: CDR1 SNHLY, CDR2 FYNNEI. The CDR3 length is 18 residues. In DNA form, the CDR3 reads TGTGCCAGCAGTGACCAAGCGGGGGTCTTCATATCCACAGATACGCAGTATTTT. It specifies CASSDQAGVFISTDTQYF.

The V gene is TRBV27, the J gene TRBJ2-1, with 8 bases fitting TRBD2. CDR1 is MNHEY and CDR2 is SMNVEV in the germline V gene (reference sequence). V was clipped by 5 bases and J by 2 bases; unmatched bases: 5. The CDR3 loop spans 15 amino acids. CDR3 in DNA: TGTGCCAGCAGTCGTAGCGGGACGGCCTACAATGAGCAGTTCTTC. As protein: CASSRSGTAYNEQFF.